A single sample gave rise to the 22 T cell receptor beta chains below, sequenced in a study of glioma-infiltrating T cells. Using RNA template, CDR3s of TCR alpha and beta were amplified with iRepertoire arm-PCR. Via MiXCR, TCRdb re-called the multiplex PCR reads, giving one row per CDR3 protein. The sample records around 190,000 distinct CDR3 sequences, over 30% being singletons. The sequenced sample was glioma tissue, nonneoplastic brain tissue, or PBMCs (not recorded which). Source of these receptors: a human donor with low-grade glioma or glioblastoma, undergoing nonglioma brain surgery, or in good health (not recorded which).

This clonotype was recorded at least ten times. This chain connects TRBV20-1 to TRBJ2-1; 9 positions match TRBD2. The CDR3 runs to 16 residues. In germline, CDR1 is DFQATT, CDR2 SNEGSKA (reference sequence). V dropped 0 bases and J dropped 7; count of bases not matched to a gene: 10. The CDR3 sequence is CSARDLAGGPGNEQFF. CDR3 bases: TGCAGTGCTAGAGATCTTGCGGGAGGGCCGGGGAATGAGCAGTTCTTC.

This clonotype was detected ten times or more. The V call is TRBV27, the J call TRBJ2-3; 7 bases fit TRBD1. Unmatched junction bases numbered 3, after V lost 3 bases and J lost 0 bases. The CDR3 loop spans 15 amino acids. Germline values: CDR1 MNHEY, CDR2 SMNVEV (reference sequence). CDR3 amino acids: CASSLLQGSTDTQYF. DNA for the CDR3: TGTGCCAGCAGTTTGCTACAGGGGAGCACAGATACGCAGTATTTT.

The chain uses TRBV27 and TRBJ2-7; 9 positions agree with TRBD1. V lost 3 bases and J lost 6; bases outside the gene matches: 6. CDR1 is MNHEY, CDR2 SMNVEV, per germline (reference sequence). This CDR3 has 14 residues. This CDR3 is CASSLGQGIIEQYF. In DNA, the CDR3 is TGTGCCAGCAGTTTGGGACAGGGTATTATCGAGCAGTACTTC.

This clonotype was recorded many times. This chain links TRBV19 with TRBJ1-5, with unresolved D. The CDR3 covers 12 residues. Germline CDR1 is LNHDA and CDR2 is SQIVND (reference sequence). V was clipped by 6 bases and J by 7 bases, with 10 bases between them. The CDR3 DNA is TGTGCCAGTAGGCACCCAGGACAGCCCCAGCATTTT. This encodes CASRHPGQPQHF.

Comments on this clonotype: It may be a read error: a sequence one base away is much more abundant. The rearrangement uses TRBV29-1 and TRBJ2-5, with D perhaps assigned TRBD1 or TRBD2 (5 bases each). This CDR3 has 11 residues. Germline CDR1 reads SQVTM; CDR2 reads ANQGSEA. The CDR3: CSAVLGETEYF. The CDR3 nucleotides are TGCAGCGCCGTACTAGGGGAGACCGAGTACTTC.

This clonotype was observed at least ten times. The chain uses TRBV4-1 and TRBJ1-2, with no clear D. The length of the CDR3 is 13 residues. The germline gives CDR1 MGHRA, CDR2 YSYEKL. V lost 0 bases and J lost 8, with 10 bases in between. The CDR3, as DNA: TGCGCCAGCAGCCAAGAGGAGCGACCAGGCTACACCTTC. Translated: CASSQEERPGYTF.

There are many counts of this clonotype. V usage is TRBV12-3 or TRBV12-4 and J usage is TRBJ1-1, with unresolved D. The V end was cut by 3 bases, the J end by 4 bases, with 9 bases between. The CDR3 length is 13 residues. The DNA of the CDR3 is TGTGCCAGCAGTTTTTCCGACGCCACTGAAGCTTTCTTT. Its protein product is CASSFSDATEAFF.

In regard to this clonotype: A much bigger clone sits one base away, suggesting this may be a read error. This chain joins TRBV12-3 or TRBV12-4 and TRBJ2-5; D ambiguous. V dropped 1 base and J dropped 5 bases, with 5 bases sitting between them. The CDR3 has 12 residues. The CDR3 DNA reads TGTGCCAGCAGTTTAGGGTGTGAGACCCAGTACTTC. Protein product: CASSLGCETQYF.

Details on this clonotype: This may stem from a read error, because a much larger clone lies one nucleotide away. This sequence joins TRBV3-1 and TRBJ2-7; 7 bases fit TRBD1. The length of the CDR3 is 15 residues. CDR1 and CDR2 (germline): LGHDT, YNNKEL (reference sequence). The CDR3 bases are TGTGCCAGCAGCCAAGAAATGGGACAGTCCTACAAGCAGTACTTC. Translated, it gives CASSQEMGQSYKQYF.

This clonotype occurred many times. The gene calls are TRBV24-1 and TRBJ2-5; tentative D call: TRBD1 (5 bases). The CDR3 has 12 amino acids. Trimming pared 4 bases from V and 3 bases from J, leaving 5 bases between. Germline V lookup: CDR1 KGHDR, CDR2 SFDVKD. The CDR3 region is CATSEGEETQYF. The CDR3 DNA reads as TGTGCCACCAGTGAAGGGGAAGAGACCCAGTACTTC.

V and J are TRBV18 and TRBJ2-7, with D unclear. V dropped 0 bases and J dropped 0 bases, with 12 bases sitting between them. This CDR3 comprises 16 residues. Germline assignment: CDR1 KGHSH and CDR2 LQKENI. As DNA, the CDR3 is TGTGCCAGCTCACCACCGGTCCTGGCCTCCTCCTACGAGCAGTACTTC. It encodes CASSPPVLASSYEQYF.

This clonotype has at least ten counts. The chain is built from TRBV7-2 and TRBJ2-7; D uncertain. The CDR3 spans 13 residues. V lost 0 bases, J lost 5 bases, and 8 bases lay in between. Germline lookup yields CDR1 SGHTA and CDR2 FQGNSA. The CDR3 bases are TGTGCCAGCAGCTTAGCAAGGATCCACGAGCAGTACTTC. This sequence encodes CASSLARIHEQYF.

This clonotype was recorded once. A much more abundant neighbour one base away suggests this may be a read error. The V gene is TRBV6-2 or TRBV6-3, the J gene TRBJ1-2; D is unresolved. Germline V gives CDR1 MNHEY, CDR2 SVGEGT. This CDR3 spans 15 amino acids. Trimming stripped 4 bases from V and 7 bases from J, with 19 bases between. The CDR3 DNA reads as TGTGCCAGCAGTTTAGGTAGGCGGTACAGAAGTGGCTACACCTTC. As protein: CASSLGRRYRSGYTF.

With respect to this clonotype: This could be a read error, since a much larger clone is one nucleotide away. V and J are TRBV28 and TRBJ1-4; 8 bases match TRBD1. Germline CDR1 and CDR2: MDHEN and SYDVKM. V trimming: 1 base; J trimming: 4 bases; junction bases outside the gene matches: 8. The CDR3 is made up of 17 amino acids. The CDR3 nucleotides read TGTGCCAGCAGTTTATTTGTCAGGGGGCATGGTAATGAAAAACTGTTTTTT. Its translation: CASSLFVRGHGNEKLFF. The whole variable domain, filled in from reference TRBV28 and TRBJ1-4, reads DVKVTQSSRYLVKRTGEKVFLECVQDMDHENMFWYRQDPGLGLRLIYFSYDVKMKEKGDIPEGYSVSREKKERFSLILESASTNQTSMYLCASSLFVRGHGNEKLFFGSGTQLSVL.

This clonotype occurred a few times. The rearrangement uses TRBV18 and TRBJ2-1; D may match TRBD1 or TRBD2 (7 bases each). The CDR3 consists of 15 residues. CDR1 and CDR2 from the germline V gene are KGHSH and LQKENI. The V end was cut by 3 bases, the J end by 5 bases, with 14 bases between. Here the CDR3 reads CASSPQGGEHNEQFF. DNA of the CDR3: TGTGCCAGCTCACCTCAGGGGGGGGAACACAATGAGCAGTTCTTC.

This chain uses TRBV19 with TRBJ1-1; no firm D call. V was shortened by 0 bases and J by 4 bases, with 9 bases between the two germline ends. CDR1 LNHDA and CDR2 SQIVND come from the germline V gene (reference sequence). CDR3 length equals 14 residues. DNA of the CDR3: TGTGCCAGTAGTATAGATTCGAAGGGCACTGAAGCTTTCTTT. Translating it yields CASSIDSKGTEAFF.

This clonotype was seen ten or more times. This clone may be a read error of a much larger clone one base away. The rearrangement joins TRBV28 to TRBJ1-1; TRBD1 might be the D (5 bases). Germline values: CDR1 MDHEN, CDR2 SYDVKM. The CDR3 runs to 13 residues. The chain's CDR3 is CASSSQTTGGALF. The DNA of the CDR3 is TGTGCCAGCAGTTCCCAAACCACGGGGGGAGCTCTCTTT.

V and J are TRBV29-1 and TRBJ2-1, with D possibly TRBD1 on 6 matching bases. The CDR3 covers 15 residues. V gave up 7 bases and J gave up 0 bases, with 16 bases separating them. CDR1 is SQVTM, CDR2 ANQGSEA, per germline. The CDR3 DNA is TGCAGCGCACCGACAGGCTCGAGCTCCTACAATGAGCAGTTCTTC. This codes for CSAPTGSSSYNEQFF.

This clonotype occurred a few times. A single base separates this from a much larger clone, so it may be a read error. The J gene is TRBJ2-7, the V gene TRBV6-2 or TRBV6-3; D may be TRBD2 (5 bases). Trimming took off 3 bases at V and 2 bases at J, with 11 bases between the two ends. Germline V CDR1 and CDR2: MNHEY, SVGEGT. CDR3 size: 14 residues. The CDR3 nucleotides read TGTGCCAGCAGTTATAGAGGGTACCCCTACGAGCAGTACTTC. Its translation: CASSYRGYPYEQYF.

This chain joins TRBV7-2 and TRBJ2-7, with 9 nucleotides matching TRBD1. The trim removed 6 bases at V and 1 base at J, leaving 7 bases unmatched. The CDR3 extends over 15 amino acids. Germline CDR1 reads SGHTA; CDR2 reads FQGNSA. As DNA, the CDR3 is TGTGCCAGCAGACCAGGGGACAGGGATTCCTACGAGCAGTACTTC. It translates to CASRPGDRDSYEQYF.

Remarks on this clonotype: This may be a read error: a much more frequent sequence differs by one nucleotide. The V call is TRBV2, the J call TRBJ2-1, with a weak D call TRBD2 (6 bases). The germline gives CDR1 SNHLY, CDR2 FYNNEI. This CDR3 is 15 amino acids long. The chain's CDR3 is CASLSTGTRTVYQLF. CDR3 DNA: TGTGCCAGCCTATCGACGGGGACTCGTACCGTGTATCAGTTATTC.

This clonotype has ten or more counts. This rearrangement joins TRBV20-1 to TRBJ1-6; 9 bases fit TRBD1. The CDR3 runs 14 residues. J was trimmed by 8 bases and V by 6 bases; bases with no gene match: 8. CDR1 and CDR2 (germline): DFQATT, SNEGSKA (reference sequence). DNA of the CDR3: TGCAGTGCGGAAAGGGACAGGGAGGATTCACCCCTCCACTTT. It encodes CSAERDREDSPLHF.